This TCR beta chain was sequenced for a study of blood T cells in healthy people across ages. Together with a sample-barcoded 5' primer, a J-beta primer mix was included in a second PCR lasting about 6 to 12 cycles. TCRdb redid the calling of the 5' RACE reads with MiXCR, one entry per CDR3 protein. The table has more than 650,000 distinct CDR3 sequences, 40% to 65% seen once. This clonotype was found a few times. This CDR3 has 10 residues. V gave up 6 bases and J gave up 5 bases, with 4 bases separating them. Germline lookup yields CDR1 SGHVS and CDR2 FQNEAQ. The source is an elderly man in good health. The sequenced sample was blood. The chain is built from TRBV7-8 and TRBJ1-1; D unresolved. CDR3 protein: CASSRTEAFF. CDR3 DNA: TGTGCCAGCAGTAGGACTGAAGCTTTCTTT.